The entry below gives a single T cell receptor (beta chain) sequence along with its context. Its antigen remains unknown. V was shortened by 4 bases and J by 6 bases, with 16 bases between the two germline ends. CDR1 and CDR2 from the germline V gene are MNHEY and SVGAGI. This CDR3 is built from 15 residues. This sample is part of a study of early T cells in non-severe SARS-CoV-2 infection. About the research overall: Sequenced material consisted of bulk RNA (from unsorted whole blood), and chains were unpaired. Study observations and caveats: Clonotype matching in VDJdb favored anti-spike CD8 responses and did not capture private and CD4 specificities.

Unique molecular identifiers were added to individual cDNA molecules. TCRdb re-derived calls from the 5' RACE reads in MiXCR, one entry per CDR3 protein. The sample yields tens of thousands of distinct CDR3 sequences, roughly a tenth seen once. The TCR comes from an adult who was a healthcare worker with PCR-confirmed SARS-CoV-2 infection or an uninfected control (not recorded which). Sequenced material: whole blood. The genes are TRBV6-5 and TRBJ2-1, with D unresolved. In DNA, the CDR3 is TGTGCCAGCAGTTTAAGGGTCACGGCCTTCAATGAGCAGTTCTTC. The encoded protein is CASSLRVTAFNEQFF.